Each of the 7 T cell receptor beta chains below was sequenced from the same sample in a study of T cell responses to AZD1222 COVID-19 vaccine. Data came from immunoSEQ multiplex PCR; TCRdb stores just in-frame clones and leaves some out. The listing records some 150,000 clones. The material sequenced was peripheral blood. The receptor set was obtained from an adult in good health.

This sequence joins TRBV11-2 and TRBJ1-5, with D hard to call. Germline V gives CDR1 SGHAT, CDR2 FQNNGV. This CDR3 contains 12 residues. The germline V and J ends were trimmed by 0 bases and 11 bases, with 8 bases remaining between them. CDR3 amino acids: CASSLDRQAQHF. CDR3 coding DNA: TGTGCCAGCAGCTTAGACAGGCAGGCCCAGCATTTT.

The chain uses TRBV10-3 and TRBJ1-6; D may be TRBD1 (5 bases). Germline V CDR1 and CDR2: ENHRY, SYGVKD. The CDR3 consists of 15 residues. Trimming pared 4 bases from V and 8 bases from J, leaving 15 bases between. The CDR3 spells CAISVSGQRDSPLHF. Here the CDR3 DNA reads TGTGCCATCAGTGTGTCGGGGCAGAGAGATTCACCCCTCCACTTT.

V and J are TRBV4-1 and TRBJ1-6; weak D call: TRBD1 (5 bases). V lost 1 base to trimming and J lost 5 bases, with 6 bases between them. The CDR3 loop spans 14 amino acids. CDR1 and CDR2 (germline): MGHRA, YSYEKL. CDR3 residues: CASSQGQNNSPLHF. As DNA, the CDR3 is TGCGCCAGCAGCCAAGGACAGAATAATTCACCCCTCCACTTT.

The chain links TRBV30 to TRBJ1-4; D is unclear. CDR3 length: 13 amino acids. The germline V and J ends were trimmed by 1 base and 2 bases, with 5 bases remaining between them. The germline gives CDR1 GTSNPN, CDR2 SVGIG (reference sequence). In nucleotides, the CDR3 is TGTGCCTGGAGTGGGTGGACTAATGAAAAACTGTTTTTT. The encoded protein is CAWSGWTNEKLFF.

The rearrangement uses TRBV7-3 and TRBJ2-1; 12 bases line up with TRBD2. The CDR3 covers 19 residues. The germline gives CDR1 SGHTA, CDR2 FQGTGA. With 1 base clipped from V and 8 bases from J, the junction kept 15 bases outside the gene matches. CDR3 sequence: CASSLNPRRTSGVIDEQFF. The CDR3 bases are TGTGCCAGCAGCTTAAACCCGCGGCGGACTAGCGGGGTGATCGATGAGCAGTTCTTC.

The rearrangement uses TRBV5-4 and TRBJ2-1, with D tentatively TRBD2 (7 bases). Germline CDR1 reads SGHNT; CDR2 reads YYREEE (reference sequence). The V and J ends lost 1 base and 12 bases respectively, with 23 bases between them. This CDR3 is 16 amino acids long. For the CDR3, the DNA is TGTGCCAGCAGCTTGTCGGGGGCGGGGGCTAAAAGTTGGCAGTTCTTC. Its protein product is CASSLSGAGAKSWQFF.

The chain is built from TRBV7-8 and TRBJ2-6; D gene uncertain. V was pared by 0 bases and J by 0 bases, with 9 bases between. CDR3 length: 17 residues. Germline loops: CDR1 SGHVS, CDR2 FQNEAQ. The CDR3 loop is CASSLAGPSSGANVLTF. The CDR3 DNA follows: TGTGCCAGCAGCTTAGCCGGGCCGTCCTCTGGGGCCAACGTCCTGACTTTC.